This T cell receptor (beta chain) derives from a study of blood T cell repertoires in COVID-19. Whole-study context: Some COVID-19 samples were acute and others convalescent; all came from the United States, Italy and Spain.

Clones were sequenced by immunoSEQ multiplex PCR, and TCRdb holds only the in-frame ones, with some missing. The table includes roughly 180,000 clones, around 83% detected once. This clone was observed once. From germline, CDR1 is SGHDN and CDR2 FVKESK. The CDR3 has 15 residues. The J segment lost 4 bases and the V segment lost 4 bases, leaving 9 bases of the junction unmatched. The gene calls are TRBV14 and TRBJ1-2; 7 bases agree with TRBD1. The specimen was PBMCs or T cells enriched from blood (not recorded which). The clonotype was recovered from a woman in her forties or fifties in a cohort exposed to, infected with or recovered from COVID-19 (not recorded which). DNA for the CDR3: TGTGCCAGCAGCCCCGGGACAGCTCCCTTCTATGGCTACACCTTC. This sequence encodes CASSPGTAPFYGYTF.